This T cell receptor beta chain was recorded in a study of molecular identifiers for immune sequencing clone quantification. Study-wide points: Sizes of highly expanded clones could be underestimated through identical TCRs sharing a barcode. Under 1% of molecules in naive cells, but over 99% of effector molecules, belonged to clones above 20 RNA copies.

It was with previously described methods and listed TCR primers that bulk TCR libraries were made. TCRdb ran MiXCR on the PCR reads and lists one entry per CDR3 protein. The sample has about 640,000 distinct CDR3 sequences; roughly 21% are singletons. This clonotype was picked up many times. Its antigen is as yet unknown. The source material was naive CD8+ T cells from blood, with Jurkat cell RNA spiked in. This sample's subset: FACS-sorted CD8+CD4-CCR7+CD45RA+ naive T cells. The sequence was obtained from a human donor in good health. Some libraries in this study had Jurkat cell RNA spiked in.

The CDR3 DNA is TGTGCCAGCTCACCAAGCGCGGGACTAGATCACAATGAGCAGTTCTTC. It yields the protein CASSPSAGLDHNEQFF. This chain links TRBV18 with TRBJ2-1; 8 bases are shared with TRBD2. CDR1 and CDR2 from the germline V gene are KGHSH and LQKENI. This CDR3 region has 16 residues. V dropped 2 bases and J dropped 5; count of bases not matched to a gene: 8.